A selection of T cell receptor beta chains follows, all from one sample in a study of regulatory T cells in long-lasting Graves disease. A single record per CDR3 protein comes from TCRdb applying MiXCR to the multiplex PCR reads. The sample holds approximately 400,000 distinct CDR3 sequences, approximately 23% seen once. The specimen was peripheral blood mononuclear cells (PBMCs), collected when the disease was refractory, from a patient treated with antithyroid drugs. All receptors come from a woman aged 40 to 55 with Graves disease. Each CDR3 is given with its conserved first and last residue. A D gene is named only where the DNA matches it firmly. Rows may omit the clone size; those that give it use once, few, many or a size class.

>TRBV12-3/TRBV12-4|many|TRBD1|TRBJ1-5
TGTGCCAGCAGTTCTAACAGGGGACTCAATCAGCCCCAGCATTTT
CASSSNRGLNQPQHF
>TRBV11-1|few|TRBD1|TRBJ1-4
TGTGCCAGCAGTCAGGGACAGGGACCTCCTAATGAAAAACTGTTTTTT
CASSQGQGPPNEKLFF
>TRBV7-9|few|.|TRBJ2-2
TGTGCCAGCAGCCCACTGGACAGTTCGAGCACCGGGGAGCTGTTTTTT
CASSPLDSSSTGELFF
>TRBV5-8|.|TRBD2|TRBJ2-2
TGTGCCAGCAGCTTGACTCCGGGACTACCCTCCGGGGAGCTGTTTTTT
CASSLTPGLPSGELFF
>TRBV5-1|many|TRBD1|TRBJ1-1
TGCGCCAGCAGGGCGCAGGGGGAGGACACTGAAGCTTTCTTT
CASRAQGEDTEAFF
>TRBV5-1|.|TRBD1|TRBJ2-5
TGCGCCAGCAGCCGTACAGGGGGCGGGGAGACCCAGTACTTC
CASSRTGGGETQYF
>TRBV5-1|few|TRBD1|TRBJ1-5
TGCGCCAGCAGCACTGGGACAGTGGGGCAGCCCCAGCATTTT
CASSTGTVGQPQHF
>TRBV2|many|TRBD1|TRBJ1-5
TGTGCCAGCAGACCCGGACAGGGTGTCAATCAGCCCCAGCATTTT
CASRPGQGVNQPQHF
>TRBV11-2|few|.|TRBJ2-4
TGTGCCAGCAGCTTAGAGGGGTTCCGGCTTCTAGCCAAAAACATTCAGTACTTC
CASSLEGFRLLAKNIQYF
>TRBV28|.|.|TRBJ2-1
TGTGCCAGCAGTTTCCGCGGAAACAATGAGCAGTTCTTC
CASSFRGNNEQFF
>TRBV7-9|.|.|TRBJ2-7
TGTGCCAGCAGCCCCCTCCACGGACCCCACGAGCAGTACTTC
CASSPLHGPHEQYF
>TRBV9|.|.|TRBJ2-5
TGTGCCAACAGCGTTGGGGCCCGCTTTAAAGGAGAGACCCAGTACTTC
CANSVGARFKGETQYF
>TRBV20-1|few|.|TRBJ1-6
TGCAGTGCTACCCAGACACTTTATACCTCCTATAATTCACCCCTCCACTTT
CSATQTLYTSYNSPLHF
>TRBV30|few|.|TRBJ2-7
TGTGCCTGGAGGGGAAGATTGGACTACGAGCAGTACTTC
CAWRGRLDYEQYF
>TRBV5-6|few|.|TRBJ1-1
TGTGCCAGCAGCTTGGAGCTCGGAACTGAAGCTTTCTTT
CASSLELGTEAFF
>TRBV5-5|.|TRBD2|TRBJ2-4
TGTGCCAGCAGTGGGGCGGGGGAGTACCCCAAAAACATTCAGTACTTC
CASSGAGEYPKNIQYF
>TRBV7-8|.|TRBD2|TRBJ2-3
TGTGCCAGCAGCTTAATAGCGGGCCTTTCCACTAGCACAGATACGCAGTATTTT
CASSLIAGLSTSTDTQYF
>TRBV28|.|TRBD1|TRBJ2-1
TGTGCCAGCAGTTCACTCGGACAGGGGAGGAATGAGCAGTTCTTC
CASSSLGQGRNEQFF
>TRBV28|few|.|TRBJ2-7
TGTGCCAGCAGGCCCTCCCGCTACGAGCAGTACTTC
CASRPSRYEQYF
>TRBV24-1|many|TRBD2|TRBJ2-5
TGTGCCACCAGTGATCTGCCCGGGACTAGCGGGAGATTCCAAGAGACCCAGTACTTC
CATSDLPGTSGRFQETQYF
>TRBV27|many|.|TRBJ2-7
TGTGCCAGCAGCTCACGCCCCACCTACGAGCAGTACTTC
CASSSRPTYEQYF
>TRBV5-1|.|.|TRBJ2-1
TGCGCCAGCAGCCAGTCTCCGGTGTACAATGAGCAGTTCTTC
CASSQSPVYNEQFF
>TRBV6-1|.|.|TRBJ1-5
TGTGCCAGCAGTGAGGGGACTCCCCGTCCCAATCAGCCCCAGCATTTT
CASSEGTPRPNQPQHF
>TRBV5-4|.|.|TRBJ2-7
TGTGCCAGCAGCGCCGGGACACACGAGCAGTACTTC
CASSAGTHEQYF
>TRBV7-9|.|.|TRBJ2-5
TGTGCCAGCGGCCCCCCGACCACCACCCAAGAGACCCAGTACTTC
CASGPPTTTQETQYF
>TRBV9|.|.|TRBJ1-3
TGTGCCAGCAGCGTAGTTCCGGATCTGGGAAACACCATATATTTT
CASSVVPDLGNTIYF
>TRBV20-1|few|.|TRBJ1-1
TGCAGTGCTAGAGATTTTACCGGGGGGGTTGAAGCTTTCTTT
CSARDFTGGVEAFF
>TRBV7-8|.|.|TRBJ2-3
TGTGCCAGCAGCGCGCCGTCACCAGATACGCAGTATTTT
CASSAPSPDTQYF
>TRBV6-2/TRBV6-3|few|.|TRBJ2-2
TGTGCCAGCAGTTTACTACCCGGGACGGCGAACACCGGGGAGCTGTTTTTT
CASSLLPGTANTGELFF
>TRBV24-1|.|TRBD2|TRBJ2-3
TGTGCCACCACCCTGGGGGGGAGCACAGATACGCAGTATTTT
CATTLGGSTDTQYF
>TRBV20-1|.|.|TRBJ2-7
TGCAGTGCTAGAGACTTTTCGGGGGTACTCTACGAGCAGTACTTC
CSARDFSGVLYEQYF
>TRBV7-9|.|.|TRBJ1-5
TGTGCCAGCAGCTTAGTGGGGAGGAGGGGTCCGGAGCCCCAGCATTTT
CASSLVGRRGPEPQHF
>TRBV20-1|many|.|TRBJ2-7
TGCAGTGCTAGCGGGGGGCCCTACGAGCAGTACTTC
CSASGGPYEQYF
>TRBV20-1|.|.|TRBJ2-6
TGCAGTGCTAGGACGGCGACAGGGAGGAGCTCTGGGGCCAACGTCCTGACTTTC
CSARTATGRSSGANVLTF
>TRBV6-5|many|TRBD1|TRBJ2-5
TGTGCCAGCAGTTTCGGACAGGGGACCTCAGAGACCCAGTACTTC
CASSFGQGTSETQYF
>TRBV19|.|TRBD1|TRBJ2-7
TGTGCCATTATTACCGGGACAGGGATATCGAGGAGGAATCCCTACGAGCAGTACTTC
CAIITGTGISRRNPYEQYF
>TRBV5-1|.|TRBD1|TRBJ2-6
TGCGCCAGCAGCCCGAGCCGGGACAGGAGCAACTCTGGGGCCAACGTCCTGACTTTC
CASSPSRDRSNSGANVLTF